The clone carrying this TCR beta chain was seen many times. One entry per CDR3 protein results from TCRdb running MiXCR on the reads. The sample holds more than 200,000 distinct CDR3 sequences, approximately 10% seen once. The data are from a study of T cell repertoires in cytomegalovirus infection. In the study overall: The public TCR beta signatures pointed to both CMV infection and matching HLA type.

The CDR3 has 13 residues. Trimming removed 1 base from V and 1 base from J, with 7 bases in between. CDR1 DFQATT and CDR2 SNEGSKA come from the germline V gene (reference sequence). Sequencing was performed on PBMCs. The TCR was taken from a human donor in good health (CMV status not recorded). Some clones in this sample may be carry-over from other donors' samples. The chain has TRBV20-1 and TRBJ1-1; D gene ambiguous. CDR3 protein: CSARVQPNTEAFF. For the CDR3, the DNA is TGCAGTGCTAGAGTACAGCCGAACACTGAAGCTTTCTTT.